These 16 T cell receptor beta chains share one sample of origin, sequenced in a study of blood T cells in healthy people across ages. Combining a sample-barcoded 5' primer with a J-beta primer mix, a second PCR ran for about 6 to 11 cycles. TCRdb passed the 5' RACE reads through MiXCR, listing each CDR3 protein once. The profile shows over 1,500,000 distinct CDR3 sequences, roughly two fifths of them singletons. Sequences were obtained from blood. The origin of the receptors is a human donor in good health.

V usage is TRBV4-1 and J usage is TRBJ2-3; the D is unclear. The CDR3 spans 15 residues. The germline CDR1 and CDR2 sequences are MGHRA and YSYEKL. V was cut by 0 bases and J by 10 bases, with 17 bases left in between. The DNA for the CDR3 is TGCGCCAGCAGCCAAGATCTTCCCAGTCTGTGGGCGCAGTATTTT. Protein: CASSQDLPSLWAQYF.

This clonotype occurred a few times. The chain links TRBV11-2 to TRBJ1-4, with 7 bases identical to TRBD1. With 4 bases clipped from V and 3 bases from J, the junction kept 2 bases outside the gene matches. The CDR3 length is 14 residues. Germline V gene lookup returns CDR1 SGHAT and CDR2 FQNNGV. The CDR3 sequence is CASSYRGPNEKLFF. The CDR3 DNA follows: TGTGCCAGCAGCTACAGGGGTCCTAATGAAAAACTGTTTTTT.

This clonotype came up a few times. V gene TRBV3-1 combines with J gene TRBJ1-5; D is ambiguous. The germline V and J ends were trimmed by 0 bases and 3 bases, with 6 bases remaining between them. The CDR3 has 14 residues. CDR1 LGHDT and CDR2 YNNKEL come from the germline V gene (reference sequence). This chain's CDR3 is CASSQDLFNQPQHF. As DNA, the CDR3 is TGTGCCAGCAGCCAAGATCTGTTCAATCAGCCCCAGCATTTT.

A few counts support this clonotype. CDR3 nucleotide sequence: TGCAGCGTCGCTCGGACTTCAGGGGTAAACTACACCTTC. Encoded protein: CSVARTSGVNYTF. The rearrangement joins TRBV29-1 to TRBJ1-2, with D possibly being TRBD1 (6 bases). V lost 6 bases and J 10 bases, leaving 21 bases between the germline ends. CDR1 SQVTM and CDR2 ANQGSEA come from the germline V gene. CDR3 length: 13 amino acids.

This rearrangement joins TRBV7-9 to TRBJ2-3; 9 nucleotides line up with TRBD2. The CDR3 spans 15 residues. V lost 4 bases, J lost 3 bases, and 5 bases stayed unmatched. Germline loops: CDR1 SEHNR, CDR2 FQNEAQ (reference sequence). The CDR3 sequence: CASSSTSGPTDTQYF. The CDR3 DNA reads as TGTGCCAGCAGCTCCACTAGCGGGCCAACAGATACGCAGTATTTT.

Of note for this clonotype: At one of its ends the junction is not consistent with the germline gene, which may arise from a read error. This rearrangement joins TRBV4-3 to TRBJ2-7; no clear D gene. In germline, CDR1 is LGHNA, CDR2 YSLEER. The length of the CDR3 is 13 residues. The CDR3 region is CASGQGNRNEQYF. DNA of the CDR3: TGCGCCAGCGGCCAAGGTAATAGGAACGAGCAGTACTTC.

The V gene is TRBV7-2, the J gene TRBJ1-2; D not certain. The V end was cut by 1 base, the J end by 4 bases, with 13 bases between. Germline assignment: CDR1 SGHTA and CDR2 FQGNSA. This CDR3 spans 15 amino acids. CDR3: CASSLDGSLSYGYTF. For the CDR3, the DNA is TGTGCCAGCAGCTTAGACGGATCTTTAAGCTATGGCTACACCTTC.

This clonotype appeared a single time. The chain is built from TRBV5-1 and TRBJ1-1; TRBD1 is a possible D gene (6 bases). The germline gives CDR1 SGHRS, CDR2 YFSETQ. The CDR3 runs 14 residues. Trimming took 2 bases from V and 7 from J, leaving 15 bases between them. The CDR3 is CASSLTPGDIEAFF. The DNA for the CDR3 is TGCGCCAGCAGCTTAACCCCAGGGGACATTGAAGCTTTCTTT.

This clonotype occurred a few times. The chain employs TRBV15 and TRBJ1-4; D uncertain. With 1 base removed from V and 0 bases from J, the gap between germline ends came to 6 bases. The CDR3 contains 15 residues. Germline CDR1 reads LNHNV; CDR2 reads YYDKDF (reference sequence). The chain's CDR3 is CATSRAGATNEKLFF. CDR3 in DNA: TGTGCCACCAGCAGAGCGGGTGCAACTAATGAAAAACTGTTTTTT.

Note on this clonotype: Compared with germline, one end of the junction differs, possibly owing to a read error. The chain has TRBV2 and TRBJ2-2, with D perhaps matching TRBD1 (5 bases). Germline CDR1 and CDR2: SNHLY and FYNNEI. This CDR3 region has 15 residues. The chain's CDR3 is CASSEWGGATRELFF. CDR3 in DNA: TGTGCCAGCAGTGAGTGGGGTGGGGCCACCCGGGAGCTGTTTTTT.

The chain couples TRBV6-6 to TRBJ2-1; 9 bases are shared with TRBD2. This CDR3 is 15 amino acids long. Losses at the gene ends were 6 bases for V and 7 bases for J; bases not matched to a gene: 10. Germline V CDR1 and CDR2: MNHNY, SVGAGI (reference sequence). CDR3 coding DNA: TGTGCCAGCAGACGCGCGGGGGGGCCTGATAATGAGCAGTTCTTC. This sequence encodes CASRRAGGPDNEQFF.

This chain uses TRBV27 with TRBJ1-2; D gene uncertain. In germline, CDR1 is MNHEY, CDR2 SMNVEV (reference sequence). Trimming stripped 6 bases from V and 4 bases from J, with 12 bases between. The CDR3 totals 13 residues. CDR3 amino acids: CASRPQSPYGYTF. The CDR3 DNA reads as TGTGCCAGCAGGCCCCAGTCACCCTATGGCTACACCTTC.

The gene calls are TRBV20-1 and TRBJ2-1; tentatively, D is TRBD1 (6 bases). There are 15 residues in the CDR3. Germline lookup yields CDR1 DFQATT and CDR2 SNEGSKA (reference sequence). Trimming took 8 bases from V and 0 from J, leaving 17 bases between them. In DNA form, the CDR3 reads TGCAGTTTAAGGGGGAAGGGGCGCTCCTACAATGAGCAGTTCTTC. Residues: CSLRGKGRSYNEQFF.

The chain links TRBV28 to TRBJ1-2; possible D gene TRBD1, 5 bases. The CDR3 spans 17 residues. Trimming shortened V by 6 bases and J by 4 bases, and 24 bases separated the two germline ends. Germline V lookup: CDR1 MDHEN, CDR2 SYDVKM. The chain's CDR3 is CASSLVGGISRGYGYTF. DNA of the CDR3: TGTGCCAGCAGCCTGGTTGGGGGGATTAGTCGCGGCTATGGCTACACCTTC.

The gene calls are TRBV6-6 and TRBJ1-2; 11 bases fit TRBD1. The V gene end was trimmed by 2 bases and the J gene end by 7 bases; junction bases not matched to a gene: 6. CDR1 is MNHNY, CDR2 SVGAGI, per germline (reference sequence). This CDR3 spans 15 amino acids. The CDR3 DNA reads TGTGCCAGCAGTTACGAGGGACAGGGGGTGCGTGGCTACACCTTC. Its protein is CASSYEGQGVRGYTF.

The gene calls are TRBV6-5 and TRBJ2-3; no reliable D call. Germline-derived CDR1 and CDR2 are MNHEY and SVGAGI. The CDR3 consists of 16 residues. Trimming took 0 bases from V and 1 from J, leaving 11 bases between them. CDR3 amino acids: CASSYSEMQGTDTQYF. CDR3 DNA: TGTGCCAGCAGTTACTCGGAAATGCAGGGCACAGATACGCAGTATTTT.